This T cell receptor beta chain was captured by sequencing in a study of regulatory T cells in long-lasting Graves disease. The sample holds a few counts of this clonotype. Its antigen is as yet unknown. Germline CDR1 reads MGHRA; CDR2 reads YSYEKL. V shed 0 bases and J 5 bases; nucleotides not matched to a gene: 7. The CDR3 sequence is 16 residues long. Time point in this sample: newly diagnosed GD, antithyroid drugs for less than 3 months. Extracted PBMC RNA gave rise to the TCR library. The study, taken as a whole, reports: Persistent patients had more shared public clonotypes (around 2,800) than new patients (approximately 920).

Building of the TCR beta libraries involved iRepertoire HTBI primers and Arm-PCR of CDR3 regions. Under the authors' procedure: Samples jointly harbored roughly 62 TRBV and about 15 TRBJ segments. TCRdb processed the multiplex PCR reads anew with MiXCR; each CDR3 protein has one entry. The V and J calls and clone size are TCRdb's, not the authors'. The table has a few hundred thousand distinct CDR3 sequences, roughly 14% seen once; the top ten hold more than 8.5%. These same records also appear under a second study, on T cells in Graves' hyperthyroidism and ophthalmopathy. That paper states: Aged 18 to 65, the patients had hyperthyroidism that was newly diagnosed and had lasted under 2 months. The blood repertoire included most of the expanded thyroid clonotypes above 0.001.

This chain uses TRBV4-1 with TRBJ1-2; 9 bases match TRBD1. The sample in question was peripheral blood mononuclear cells (PBMCs), obtained at new diagnosis, from a patient treated with antithyroid drugs. The sequence was collected from a man aged 25-45 years with Graves disease. This CDR3 reads CASSQEGDRGVYGYTF. The CDR3 DNA follows: TGCGCCAGCAGCCAAGAGGGTGACAGGGGGGTTTATGGCTACACCTTC.